The source of this T cell receptor (beta chain) is a study of cytomegalovirus exposure and HLA in healthy donors. The CDR3 totals 13 residues. The V end was cut by 1 base, the J end by 4 bases, with 5 bases between. The V gene's germline CDR1 is SGHAT and CDR2 FQNNGV. The PCR had 60 Vbeta and 13 Jbeta primers. Libraries were prepared by immunoSEQ multiplex PCR; TCRdb keeps only in-frame clonotypes and omits some of them. Of 120,000 or so clones in the sample, around 69% are singletons; the top ten hold 8% to 8.5%. The TCR comes from a woman aged 35 to 49 in good health and CMV-seropositive. The sequencing input was PBMCs. The rearrangement joins TRBV11-2 to TRBJ2-1; unclear D gene. CDR3 nucleotides: TGTGCCAGCAGCTTAGCGCGATACAATGAGCAGTTCTTC. It codes for CASSLARYNEQFF.